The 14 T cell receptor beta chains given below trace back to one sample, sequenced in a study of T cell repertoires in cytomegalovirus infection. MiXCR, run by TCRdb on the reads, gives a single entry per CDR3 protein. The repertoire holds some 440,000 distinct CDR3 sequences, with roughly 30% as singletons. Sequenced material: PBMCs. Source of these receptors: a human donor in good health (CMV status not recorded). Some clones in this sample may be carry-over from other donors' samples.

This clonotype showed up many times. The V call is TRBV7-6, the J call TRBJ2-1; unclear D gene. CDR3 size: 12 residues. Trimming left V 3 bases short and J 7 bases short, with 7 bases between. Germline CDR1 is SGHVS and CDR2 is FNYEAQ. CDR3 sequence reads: CASSLSGNEQFF. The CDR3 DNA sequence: TGTGCCAGCAGCTTGTCTGGGAATGAGCAGTTCTTC. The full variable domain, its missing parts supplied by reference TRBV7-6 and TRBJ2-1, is GAGVSQSPRYKVTKRGQDVALRCDPISGHVSLYWYRQALGQGPEFLTYFNYEAQQDKSGLPNDRFSAERPEGSISTLTIQRTEQRDSAMYRCASSLSGNEQFFGPGTRLTVL.

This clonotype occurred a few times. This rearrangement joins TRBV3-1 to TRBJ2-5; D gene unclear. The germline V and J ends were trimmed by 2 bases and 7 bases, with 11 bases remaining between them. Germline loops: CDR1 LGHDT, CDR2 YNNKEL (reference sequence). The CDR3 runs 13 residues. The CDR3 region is CASSQTPKGTQYF. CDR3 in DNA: TGTGCCAGCAGCCAAACCCCGAAGGGGACCCAGTACTTC.

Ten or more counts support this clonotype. The CDR3 nucleotides are TGTGCCAGCAGTCGCCTGAACTCCGATGAGCAGTTCTTC. Amino acid sequence: CASSRLNSDEQFF. The gene calls are TRBV7-9 and TRBJ2-1; D call uncertain. Trimming left V 6 bases short and J 8 bases short, with 14 bases between. Germline assignment: CDR1 SEHNR and CDR2 FQNEAQ (reference sequence). CDR3 size: 13 residues.

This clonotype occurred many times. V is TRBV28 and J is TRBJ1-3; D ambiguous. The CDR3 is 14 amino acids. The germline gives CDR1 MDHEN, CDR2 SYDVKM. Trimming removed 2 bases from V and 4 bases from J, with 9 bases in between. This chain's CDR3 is CASSLTLGGNTIYF. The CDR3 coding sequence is TGTGCCAGCAGTTTAACATTAGGGGGAAACACCATATATTTT.

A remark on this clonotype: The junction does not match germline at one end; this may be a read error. In DNA form, the CDR3 reads TGTGCCAGCAGCCAAGGCGGGACGGGCTATAATTCACCCATCCCCTTT. Protein: CASSQGGTGYNSPIPF. V gene TRBV7-2 combines with J gene TRBJ1-6; perhaps TRBD1 as D (5 bases). The length of the CDR3 is 16 residues. From germline, CDR1 is SGHTA and CDR2 FQGNSA.

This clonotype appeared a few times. The chain's CDR3 is CASSLGGIGEQFF. The CDR3 DNA reads TGTGCCAGCAGCTTAGGGGGGATAGGTGAGCAGTTCTTC. The rearrangement joins TRBV11-2 to TRBJ2-1; possibly TRBD1 or TRBD2 for D (5 bases each). The CDR3 runs 13 residues. From germline, CDR1 is SGHAT and CDR2 FQNNGV. V was pared by 1 base and J by 9 bases, with 10 bases between.

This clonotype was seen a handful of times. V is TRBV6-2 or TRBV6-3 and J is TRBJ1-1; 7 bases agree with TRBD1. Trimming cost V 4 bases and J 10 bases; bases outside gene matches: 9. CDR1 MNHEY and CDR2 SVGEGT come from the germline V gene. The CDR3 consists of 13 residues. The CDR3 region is CASSWERGLGAFF. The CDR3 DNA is TGTGCCAGCAGTTGGGAGAGGGGGCTAGGAGCTTTCTTT.

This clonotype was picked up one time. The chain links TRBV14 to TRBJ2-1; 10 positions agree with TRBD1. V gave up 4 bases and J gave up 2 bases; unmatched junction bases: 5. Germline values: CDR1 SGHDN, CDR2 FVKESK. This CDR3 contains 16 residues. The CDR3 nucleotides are TGTGCCAGCAGCCTTCCCGGGACAGGGGCCTACAATGAGCAGTTCTTC. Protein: CASSLPGTGAYNEQFF.

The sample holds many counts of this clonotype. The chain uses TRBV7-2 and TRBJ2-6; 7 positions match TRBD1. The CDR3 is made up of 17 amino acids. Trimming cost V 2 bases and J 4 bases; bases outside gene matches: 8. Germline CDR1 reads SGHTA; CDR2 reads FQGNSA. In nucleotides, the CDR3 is TGTGCCAGCAGCTTAACCGTCGGGACAGCCGGGGCCAACGTCCTGACTTTC. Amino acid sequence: CASSLTVGTAGANVLTF.

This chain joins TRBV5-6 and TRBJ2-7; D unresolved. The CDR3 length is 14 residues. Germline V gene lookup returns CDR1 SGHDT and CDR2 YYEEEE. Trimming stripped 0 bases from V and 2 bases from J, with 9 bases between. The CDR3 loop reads CASSLDPVTYEQYF. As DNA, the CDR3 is TGTGCCAGCAGCTTGGATCCAGTCACCTACGAGCAGTACTTC.

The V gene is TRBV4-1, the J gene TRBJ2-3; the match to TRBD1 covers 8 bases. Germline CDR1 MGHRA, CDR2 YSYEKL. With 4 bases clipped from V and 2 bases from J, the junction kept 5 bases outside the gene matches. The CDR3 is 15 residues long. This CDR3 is CASSPGQGPTDTQYF. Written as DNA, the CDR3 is TGCGCCAGCAGCCCAGGACAGGGCCCCACAGATACGCAGTATTTT.

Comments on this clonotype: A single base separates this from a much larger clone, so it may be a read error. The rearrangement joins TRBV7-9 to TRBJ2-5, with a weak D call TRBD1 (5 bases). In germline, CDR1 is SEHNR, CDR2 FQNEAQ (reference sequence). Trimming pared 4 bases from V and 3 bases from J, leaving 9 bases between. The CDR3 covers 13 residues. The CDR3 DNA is TGTGCCAGCAGCTCCGAGACAGAAGAGACCCAGTACTTC. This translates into CASSSETEETQYF. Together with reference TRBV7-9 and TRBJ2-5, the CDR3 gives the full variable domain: DTGVSQNPRHKITKRGQNVTFRCDPISEHNRLYWYRQTLGQGPEFLTYFQNEAQLEKSRLLSDRFSAERPKGSFSTLEIQRTEQGDSAMYLCASSSETEETQYFGPGTRLLVL.

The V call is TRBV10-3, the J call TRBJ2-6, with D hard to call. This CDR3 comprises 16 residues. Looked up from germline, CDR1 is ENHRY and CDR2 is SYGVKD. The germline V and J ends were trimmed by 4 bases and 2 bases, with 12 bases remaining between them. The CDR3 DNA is TGTGCCATCAGTGCCGGCACATCTCCTGGGGCCAACGTCCTGACTTTC. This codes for CAISAGTSPGANVLTF.

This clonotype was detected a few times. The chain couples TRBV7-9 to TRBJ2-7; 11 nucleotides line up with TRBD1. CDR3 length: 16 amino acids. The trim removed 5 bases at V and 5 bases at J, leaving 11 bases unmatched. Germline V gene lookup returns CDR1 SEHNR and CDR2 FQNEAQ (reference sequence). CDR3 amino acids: CASSPPLDRGRNEQYF. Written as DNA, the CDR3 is TGTGCCAGCAGCCCCCCCCTGGACAGGGGGCGAAACGAGCAGTACTTC.